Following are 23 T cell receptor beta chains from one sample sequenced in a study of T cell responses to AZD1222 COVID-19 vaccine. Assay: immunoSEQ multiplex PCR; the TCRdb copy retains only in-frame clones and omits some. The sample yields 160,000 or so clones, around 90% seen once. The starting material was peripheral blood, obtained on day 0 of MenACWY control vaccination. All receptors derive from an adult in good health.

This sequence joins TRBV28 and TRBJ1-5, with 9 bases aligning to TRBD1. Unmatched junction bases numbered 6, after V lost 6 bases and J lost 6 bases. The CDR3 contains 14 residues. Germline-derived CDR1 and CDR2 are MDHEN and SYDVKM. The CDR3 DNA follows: TGTGCCAGCAGGACACAGGGGGCCTTTCAGCCCCAGCATTTT. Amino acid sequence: CASRTQGAFQPQHF.

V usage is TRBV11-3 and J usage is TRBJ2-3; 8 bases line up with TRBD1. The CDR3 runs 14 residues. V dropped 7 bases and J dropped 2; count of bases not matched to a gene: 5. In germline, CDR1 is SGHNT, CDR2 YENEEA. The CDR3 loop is CASTPGGFTDTQYF. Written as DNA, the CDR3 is TGTGCCAGCACCCCAGGGGGCTTCACAGATACGCAGTATTTT.

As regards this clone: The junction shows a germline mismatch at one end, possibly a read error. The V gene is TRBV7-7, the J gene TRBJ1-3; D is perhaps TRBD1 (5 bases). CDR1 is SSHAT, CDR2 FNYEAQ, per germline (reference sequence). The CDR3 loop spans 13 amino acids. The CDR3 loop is CASSSGLGNTIYF. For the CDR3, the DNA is TGTGCTAGCAGCTCGGGACTGGGTAACACCATATATTTT.

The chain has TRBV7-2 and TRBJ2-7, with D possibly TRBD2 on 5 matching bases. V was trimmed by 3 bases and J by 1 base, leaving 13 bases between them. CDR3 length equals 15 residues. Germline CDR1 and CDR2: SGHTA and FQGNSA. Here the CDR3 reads CASSFRGLVSYEQYF. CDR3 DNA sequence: TGTGCCAGCAGCTTCAGAGGGCTTGTGTCCTACGAGCAGTACTTC.

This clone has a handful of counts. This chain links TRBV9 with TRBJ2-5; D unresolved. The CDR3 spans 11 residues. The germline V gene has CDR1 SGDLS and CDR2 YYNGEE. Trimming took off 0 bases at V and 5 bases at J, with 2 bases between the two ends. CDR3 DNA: TGTGCCAGCAGCGTAGAGGAGACCCAGTACTTC. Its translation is CASSVEETQYF.

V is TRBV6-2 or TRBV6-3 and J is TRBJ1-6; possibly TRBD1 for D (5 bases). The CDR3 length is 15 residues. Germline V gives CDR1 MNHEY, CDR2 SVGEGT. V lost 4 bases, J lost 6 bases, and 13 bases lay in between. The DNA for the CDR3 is TGTGCCAGCAGTTCAGTAAGGGGCGGTAATTCACCCCTCCACTTT. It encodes CASSSVRGGNSPLHF.

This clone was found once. The chain's CDR3 is CATSLAGVRETQYF. CDR3 sequence (DNA): TGTGCCACATCACTAGCGGGAGTAAGAGAGACCCAGTACTTC. The chain combines TRBV2 with TRBJ2-5; 11 bases map to TRBD2. Per germline, CDR1 SNHLY and CDR2 FYNNEI. V shed 10 bases, J shed 4 bases, and the junction held 8 bases outside the gene matches. The CDR3 spans 14 residues.

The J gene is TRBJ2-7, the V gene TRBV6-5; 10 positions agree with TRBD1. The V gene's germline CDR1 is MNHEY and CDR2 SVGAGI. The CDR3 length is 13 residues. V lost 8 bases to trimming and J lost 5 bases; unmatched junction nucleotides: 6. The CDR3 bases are TGTGCCAGCGGGGGACAGGGGAGCCACGAGCAGTACTTC. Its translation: CASGGQGSHEQYF.

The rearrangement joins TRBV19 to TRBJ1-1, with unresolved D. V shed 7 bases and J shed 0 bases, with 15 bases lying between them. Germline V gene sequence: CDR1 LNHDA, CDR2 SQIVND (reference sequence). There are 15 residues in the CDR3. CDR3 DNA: TGTGCCAGTAAAACGGTCTCAACAATGAACACTGAAGCTTTCTTT. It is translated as CASKTVSTMNTEAFF.

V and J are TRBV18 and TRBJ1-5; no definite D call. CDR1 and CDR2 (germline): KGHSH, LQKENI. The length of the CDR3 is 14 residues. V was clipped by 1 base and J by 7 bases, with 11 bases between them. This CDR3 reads CASSPRRQQQPQHF. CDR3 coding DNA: TGTGCCAGCTCACCACGAAGGCAACAACAGCCCCAGCATTTT.

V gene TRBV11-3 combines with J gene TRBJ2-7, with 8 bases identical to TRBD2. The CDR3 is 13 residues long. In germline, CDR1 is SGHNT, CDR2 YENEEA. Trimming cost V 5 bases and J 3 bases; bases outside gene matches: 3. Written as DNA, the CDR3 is TGTGCCAGCAGCCGGAGCGGGGGCTACGAGCAGTACTTC. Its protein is CASSRSGGYEQYF.

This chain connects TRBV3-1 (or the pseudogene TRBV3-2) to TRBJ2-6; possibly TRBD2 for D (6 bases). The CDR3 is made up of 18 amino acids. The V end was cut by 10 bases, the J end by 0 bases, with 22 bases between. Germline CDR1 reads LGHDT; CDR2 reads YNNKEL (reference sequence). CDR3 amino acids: CATSLIVGEASGANVLTF. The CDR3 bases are TGTGCCACCTCCCTAATTGTGGGGGAGGCCTCTGGGGCCAACGTCCTGACTTTC.

CDR3 amino acids: CASSLSGGLKQFF. The CDR3 DNA reads TGTGCCAGCAGTTTATCGGGCGGATTGAAGCAGTTCTTC. The chain has TRBV27 and TRBJ2-1, with D unclear. V dropped 0 bases and J dropped 11 bases, with 11 bases sitting between them. This CDR3 has 13 amino acids. Germline V gene data show CDR1 as MNHEY and CDR2 as SMNVEV (reference sequence).

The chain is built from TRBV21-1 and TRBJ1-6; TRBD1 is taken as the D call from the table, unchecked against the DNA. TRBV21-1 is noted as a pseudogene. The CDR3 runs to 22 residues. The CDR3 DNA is TGTGCCAGGCCTCTCACGTTACGGTTCGGGACAGCCTTACATCGGGGGAATTCACCCCTCCACTTT. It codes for CARPLTLRFGTALHRGNSPLHF.

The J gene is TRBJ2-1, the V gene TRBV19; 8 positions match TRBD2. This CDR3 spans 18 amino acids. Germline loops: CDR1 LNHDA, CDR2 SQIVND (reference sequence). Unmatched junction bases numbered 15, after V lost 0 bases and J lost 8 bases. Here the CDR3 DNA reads TGTGCCAGTAGTATAGATCGTAGCGGGACTAGAAGTGGTCATGAGCAGTTCTTC. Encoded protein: CASSIDRSGTRSGHEQFF.

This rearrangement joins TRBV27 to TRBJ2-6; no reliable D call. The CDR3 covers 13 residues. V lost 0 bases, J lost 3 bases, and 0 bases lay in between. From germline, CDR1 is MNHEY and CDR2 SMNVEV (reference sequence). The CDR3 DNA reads TGTGCCAGCAGTTTATCTGGGGCCAACGTCCTGACTTTC. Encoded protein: CASSLSGANVLTF.

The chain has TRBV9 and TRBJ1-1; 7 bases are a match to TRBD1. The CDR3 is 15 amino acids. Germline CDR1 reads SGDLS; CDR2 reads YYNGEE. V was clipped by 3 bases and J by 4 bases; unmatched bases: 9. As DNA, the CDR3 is TGTGCCAGCAGCGCGCGACAGGGAGCGGCCACTGAAGCTTTCTTT. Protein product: CASSARQGAATEAFF.

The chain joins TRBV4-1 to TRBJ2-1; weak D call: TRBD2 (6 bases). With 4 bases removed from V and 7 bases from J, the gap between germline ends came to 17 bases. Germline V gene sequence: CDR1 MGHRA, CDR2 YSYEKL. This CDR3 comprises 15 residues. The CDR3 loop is CASSPRLSGLNEQFF. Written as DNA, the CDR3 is TGCGCCAGCAGCCCCCGGCTCAGCGGGCTGAATGAGCAGTTCTTC.

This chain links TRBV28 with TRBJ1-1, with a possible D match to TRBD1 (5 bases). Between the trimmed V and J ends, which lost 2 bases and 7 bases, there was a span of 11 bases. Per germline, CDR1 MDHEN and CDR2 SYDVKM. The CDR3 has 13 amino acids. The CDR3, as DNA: TGTGCCAGCAGTTTAATGGGGCAGAATGAAGCTTTCTTT. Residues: CASSLMGQNEAFF.

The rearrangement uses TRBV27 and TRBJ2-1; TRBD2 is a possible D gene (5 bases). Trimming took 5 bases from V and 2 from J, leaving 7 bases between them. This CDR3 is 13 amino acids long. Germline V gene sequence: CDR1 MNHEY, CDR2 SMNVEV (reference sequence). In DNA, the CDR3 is TGTGCCAGCAGTCGGGGAGCCTACAATGAGCAGTTCTTC. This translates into CASSRGAYNEQFF.

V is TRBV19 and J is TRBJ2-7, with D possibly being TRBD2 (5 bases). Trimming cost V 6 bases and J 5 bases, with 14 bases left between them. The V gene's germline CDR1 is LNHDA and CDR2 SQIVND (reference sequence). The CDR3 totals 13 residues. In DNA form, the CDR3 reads TGTGCCAGTAGCCGGGGAGAGGCTCACGAGCAGTACTTC. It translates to CASSRGEAHEQYF.

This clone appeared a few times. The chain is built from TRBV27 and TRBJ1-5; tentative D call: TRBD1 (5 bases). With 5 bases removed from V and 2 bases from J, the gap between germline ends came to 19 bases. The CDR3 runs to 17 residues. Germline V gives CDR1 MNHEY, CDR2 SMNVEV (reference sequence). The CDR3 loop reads CASSAGTGVVGNQPQHF. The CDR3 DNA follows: TGTGCCAGCAGTGCCGGGACCGGGGTCGTGGGCAATCAGCCCCAGCATTTT.

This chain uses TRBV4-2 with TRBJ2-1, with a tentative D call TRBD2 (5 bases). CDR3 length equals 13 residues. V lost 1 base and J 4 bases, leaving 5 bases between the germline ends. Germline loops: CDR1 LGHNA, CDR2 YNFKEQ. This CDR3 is CASSQGLYNEQFF. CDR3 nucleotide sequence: TGTGCCAGCAGCCAAGGACTATACAATGAGCAGTTCTTC.